This TCR beta chain was profiled in a study of blood T cell repertoires in COVID-19. From germline, CDR1 is MNHEY and CDR2 SVGAGI. V was cut by 6 bases and J by 1 base, with 10 bases left in between. The CDR3 sequence is 15 residues long. Sequencing was performed with immunoSEQ multiplex PCR; in TCRdb, only in-frame clones are kept and a portion is missing. The data contain a few hundred thousand clones, around 88% of them singletons. Enrolled through a virtual design, the participants were between 18 and 89 years of age and came from 24 US areas. The genes are TRBV6-5 and TRBJ2-6; D remains ambiguous. The sequencing input was PBMCs or T cells enriched from blood (not recorded which). The receptor's source is a woman aged 40 to 55 who had recovered from COVID-19. CDR3 sequence: CASSIQYSGANVLTF. CDR3 DNA sequence: TGTGCCAGCAGCATCCAGTATTCTGGGGCCAACGTCCTGACTTTC.